A single TCR beta chain is shown here with its context. What it binds is unknown. These data originate in a study of T-cell memory formation after mild COVID-19. Germline V lookup: CDR1 SEHNR, CDR2 FQNEAQ (reference sequence). Trimming took off 2 bases at V and 4 bases at J, with 11 bases between the two ends. The CDR3 is made up of 14 amino acids. Findings and limits, study-wide: Clones that contracted from day 15 to 85 were balanced CD4/CD8, while later expanders leaned CD4+.

MiXCR was run by TCRdb on the 5' RACE reads, yielding one entry per CDR3 protein. Of about 110,000 distinct CDR3 sequences listed, 15% to 20% were seen once; the top ten hold roughly 6%. The receptor comes from a man younger than 35 who had mild COVID-19 (a few samples of this study predate the infection). Cell type and time point are not known. The V gene is TRBV7-9, the J gene TRBJ1-1, with D possibly TRBD1 on 6 matching bases. Sequencing input: PBMCs or a T cell subset sorted from them (not recorded which). This CDR3 is CASSLNQGSTEAFF. The DNA for the CDR3 is TGTGCCAGCAGCTTAAATCAGGGGAGCACTGAAGCTTTCTTT.